Below are 30 T cell receptor beta chains sequenced from a single sample in a study of CD8+ T cells in alopecia areata. In each case, RNA was isolated and then reverse transcribed into cDNA as the sequencing template. Clones were read by immunoSEQ multiplex PCR, and TCRdb kept only the in-frame ones, dropping some. Counted here are 200,000 or so clones, around three fifths occurring once; the ten biggest clones make up under 0.5%. This specimen was CD4+ T cells sorted from blood, taken at week 0. The receptors were gathered from a human donor with alopecia areata.

This sequence joins TRBV4-1 and TRBJ2-7, with 11 bases identical to TRBD2. This CDR3 is 16 amino acids long. Germline-derived CDR1 and CDR2 are MGHRA and YSYEKL. Trimming removed 3 bases from V and 2 bases from J; junction bases left unmatched: 6. The CDR3 DNA reads TGCGCCAGCAGCCAGCCGCTAGCGGGGGGCACCTACGAGCAGTACTTC. Protein sequence: CASSQPLAGGTYEQYF.

In regard to this clone: The sample has other DNA sequences that encode this CDR3 too. The chain is built from TRBV30 and TRBJ2-7, with a tentative D call TRBD1 (5 bases). This CDR3 comprises 11 residues. Trimming left V 3 bases short and J 4 bases short, with 7 bases between. Germline V gene sequence: CDR1 GTSNPN, CDR2 SVGIG (reference sequence). The CDR3 sequence is CAWSRAYEQYF. Written as DNA, the CDR3 is TGTGCCTGGAGCAGGGCATACGAGCAGTACTTC.

This chain joins TRBV30 and TRBJ1-1; D is perhaps TRBD1 (5 bases). The CDR3 covers 14 residues. Per germline, CDR1 GTSNPN and CDR2 SVGIG (reference sequence). V was shortened by 1 base and J by 1 base, with 10 bases between the two germline ends. The CDR3 DNA is TGTGCCTGGAGTGCGGGACTCCAGAACACTGAAGCTTTCTTT. Its translation is CAWSAGLQNTEAFF.

Comments on this clone: This CDR3 is also generated by other DNA sequences in the sample. The genes are TRBV30 and TRBJ1-5; D not resolved. The CDR3 runs 13 residues. Germline loops: CDR1 GTSNPN, CDR2 SVGIG (reference sequence). Trimming took off 0 bases at V and 4 bases at J, with 7 bases between the two ends. CDR3 nucleotides: TGTGCCTGGAGTGTAGGAGGTAATCAGCCCCAGCATTTT. It encodes CAWSVGGNQPQHF.

CDR3 DNA: TGTGCCAGCAGCTTGGGACCCACAGATACGCAGTATTTT. Its protein product is CASSLGPTDTQYF. The V gene is TRBV5-4, the J gene TRBJ2-3, with D unclear. The CDR3 is 13 amino acids. Trimming cost V 0 bases and J 2 bases, with 4 bases left between them. In germline, CDR1 is SGHNT, CDR2 YYREEE (reference sequence). The whole variable domain, filled in from reference TRBV5-4 and TRBJ2-3, reads ETGVTQSPTHLIKTRGQQVTLRCSSQSGHNTVSWYQQALGQGPQFIFQYYREEENGRGNFPPRFSGLQFPNYSSELNVNALELDDSALYLCASSLGPTDTQYFGPGTRLTVL.

This chain joins TRBV10-1 and TRBJ1-3, with D unclear. Germline V gene data show CDR1 as WNHNN and CDR2 as SYGVQD (reference sequence). This CDR3 has 12 residues. Trimming removed 0 bases at V and 7 bases at J, with 4 bases between. The CDR3 coding sequence is TGCGCCAGCAGTGAGTCCCGGAACACCATATATTTT. Its protein is CASSESRNTIYF.

The chain carries TRBV7-2 and TRBJ2-1, with 14 bases fitting TRBD2. This CDR3 region has 15 residues. Germline V gene sequence: CDR1 SGHTA, CDR2 FQGNSA. Losses at the gene ends were 5 bases for V and 7 bases for J; bases not matched to a gene: 4. The CDR3 loop reads CASSRGLAGGNEQFF. The CDR3 nucleotides are TGTGCCAGCAGCCGCGGACTAGCGGGGGGAAATGAGCAGTTCTTC.

The CDR3 spells CASLWEISYNEQFF. The CDR3 coding sequence is TGTGCCAGCCTCTGGGAAATATCCTACAATGAGCAGTTCTTC. V gene TRBV2 combines with J gene TRBJ2-1, with D uncertain. CDR3 length equals 14 residues. The V end was cut by 8 bases, the J end by 1 base, with 12 bases between. Germline assignment: CDR1 SNHLY and CDR2 FYNNEI.

The V call is TRBV6-5, the J call TRBJ2-2; 8 bases fit TRBD1. The CDR3 runs 14 residues. V shed 8 bases, J shed 1 base, and the junction held 3 bases outside the gene matches. Germline CDR1 MNHEY, CDR2 SVGAGI. CDR3 DNA: TGTGCCAGCCGGGACAGGAAGAACACCGGGGAGCTGTTTTTT. Translating gives CASRDRKNTGELFF.

This clone was counted a few times. The genes are TRBV4-2 and TRBJ1-2, with D hard to call. The germline V and J ends were trimmed by 0 bases and 8 bases, with 16 bases remaining between them. The CDR3 is 15 residues long. Looked up from germline, CDR1 is LGHNA and CDR2 is YNFKEQ. CDR3 coding DNA: TGTGCCAGCAGCCAAGACACGGGGTCCCGAACGGGCTACACCTTC. This codes for CASSQDTGSRTGYTF.

V and J are TRBV4-1 and TRBJ1-2; D is ambiguous. The CDR3 sequence is 13 residues long. Trimming removed 0 bases at V and 2 bases at J, with 4 bases between. Germline V gene sequence: CDR1 MGHRA, CDR2 YSYEKL. The CDR3 nucleotides are TGCGCCAGCAGCCAAGATTTCAACTATGGCTACACCTTC. As protein: CASSQDFNYGYTF.

The chain has TRBV4-1 and TRBJ2-7, with 8 bases aligning to TRBD1. J gave up 4 bases and V 4 bases, and 3 bases lay outside the gene matches. Germline loops: CDR1 MGHRA, CDR2 YSYEKL. The CDR3 covers 13 residues. The DNA of the CDR3 is TGCGCCAGCAGCCCGACAGGGGATTACGAGCAGTACTTC. Amino acids: CASSPTGDYEQYF.

Comment on this clone: Additional DNA sequences in this sample encode the identical CDR3. This chain uses TRBV7-2 with TRBJ2-3, with a tentative D call TRBD2 (6 bases). Trimming took off 5 bases at V and 0 bases at J, with 9 bases between the two ends. This CDR3 contains 14 residues. Germline loops: CDR1 SGHTA, CDR2 FQGNSA. The CDR3 is CASSPGLSTDTQYF. CDR3 coding DNA: TGTGCCAGCAGCCCGGGACTTAGCACAGATACGCAGTATTTT.

The rearrangement joins TRBV7-6 to TRBJ2-5; D is possibly TRBD2 (6 bases). The better agreement between TRBJ2-7 and the DNA end casts doubt on the J call. The CDR3 is 14 amino acids. CDR1 and CDR2 (germline): SGHVS, FNYEAQ. As DNA, the CDR3 is TGTGCCAGCAGCTTAGACGTTGGAGGGTTCGAGCAGTACTTC. This gives the protein CASSLDVGGFEQYF.

The chain combines TRBV6-5 with TRBJ2-3; 13 bases are shared with TRBD2. Germline V gene data show CDR1 as MNHEY and CDR2 as SVGAGI. The junction had 11 bases not matched to a gene; V was cut back by 6 bases and J by 11 bases. This CDR3 region has 15 residues. For the CDR3, the DNA is TGTGCCAGCAGCCCCCAAGGACTAGCGGGGGACATGCAGTATTTT. Protein sequence: CASSPQGLAGDMQYF.

The chain recombines TRBV7-9 with TRBJ1-2; 7 bases fit TRBD1. Germline V CDR1 and CDR2: SEHNR, FQNEAQ (reference sequence). Trimming cost V 2 bases and J 4 bases; bases outside gene matches: 7. CDR3 length: 15 amino acids. CDR3 loop: CASSLSQGKSYGYTF. Here the CDR3 DNA reads TGTGCCAGCAGCTTATCACAGGGGAAGAGCTATGGCTACACCTTC.

This clone was recorded a few times. J is TRBJ2-3 and V is TRBV18; 7 bases agree with TRBD1. Trimming took 3 bases from V and 4 from J; bases not matched to a gene: 1. The V gene's germline CDR1 is KGHSH and CDR2 LQKENI. The CDR3 consists of 13 residues. The CDR3 spells CASSPQGADTQYF. The CDR3 DNA is TGTGCCAGCTCACCTCAGGGGGCAGATACGCAGTATTTT.

This clone occurred a few times. The V and J genes are TRBV29-1 and TRBJ1-4; possibly TRBD1 for D (6 bases). Trimming shortened V by 7 bases and J by 6 bases, and 21 bases separated the two germline ends. The CDR3 consists of 15 residues. The germline V gene has CDR1 SQVTM and CDR2 ANQGSEA. CDR3 DNA: TGCAGCGCCCAGGTGGCAGGGGCGCAGGATGAAAAACTGTTTTTT. It yields the protein CSAQVAGAQDEKLFF.

The chain joins TRBV5-1 to TRBJ1-1, with 7 bases lining up with TRBD1. CDR1 and CDR2 (germline): SGHRS, YFSETQ. This CDR3 is 15 amino acids long. The V gene end was trimmed by 3 bases and the J gene end by 9 bases; junction bases not matched to a gene: 14. This CDR3 is CASSWSDRSGGKAFF. CDR3 nucleotide sequence: TGCGCCAGCAGCTGGTCGGACAGGTCAGGTGGGAAAGCTTTCTTT.

Concerning this clone: Other DNA sequences in the same sample also yield this CDR3. The genes are TRBV30 and TRBJ1-4; a possible D gene is TRBD1 (5 bases). The CDR3 covers 14 residues. Germline values: CDR1 GTSNPN, CDR2 SVGIG (reference sequence). V was pared by 3 bases and J by 6 bases, with 14 bases between. The chain's CDR3 is CAWRPRGRDEKLFF. The CDR3 DNA reads as TGTGCCTGGAGACCGCGGGGGAGGGATGAAAAACTGTTTTTT.

The table lists this clone with a few counts. J is TRBJ2-7 and V is TRBV5-1; the D call may be TRBD1 or TRBD2 (5 bases each). CDR1 is SGHRS and CDR2 is YFSETQ in the germline V gene. The CDR3 contains 14 residues. Trimming removed 2 bases from V and 2 bases from J, with 11 bases in between. As DNA, the CDR3 is TGCGCCAGCAGCTTCCGGGACGGAGCCTACGAGCAGTACTTC. Amino acid sequence: CASSFRDGAYEQYF.

V usage is TRBV5-1 and J usage is TRBJ2-5; 11 bases are a match to TRBD1. Germline V lookup: CDR1 SGHRS, CDR2 YFSETQ. Trimming removed 4 bases from V and 5 bases from J; junction bases left unmatched: 4. The CDR3 sequence is 14 residues long. CDR3 protein: CASSPGTGGETQYF. In DNA form, the CDR3 reads TGCGCCAGCAGCCCCGGGACAGGGGGTGAGACCCAGTACTTC.

The rearrangement joins TRBV9 to TRBJ2-3, with 9 bases identical to TRBD1. Looked up from germline, CDR1 is SGDLS and CDR2 is YYNGEE. The CDR3 is 15 residues long. V gave up 0 bases and J gave up 4 bases; unmatched junction bases: 3. The CDR3 DNA is TGTGCCAGCAGCGTAGGGGACAGGGTAGCAGATACGCAGTATTTT. Protein: CASSVGDRVADTQYF.

The J gene is TRBJ1-2, the V gene TRBV7-9, with TRBD1 as a possible D gene (6 bases). This CDR3 is built from 13 residues. Trimming shortened V by 5 bases and J by 6 bases, and 13 bases separated the two germline ends. CDR1 and CDR2 from the germline V gene are SEHNR and FQNEAQ (reference sequence). This CDR3 reads CASSPQQGNGYTF. CDR3 sequence (DNA): TGTGCCAGCAGCCCACAACAGGGTAATGGCTACACCTTC.

V and J are TRBV18 and TRBJ1-2; TRBD1 matches 9 bases. V was pared by 3 bases and J by 9 bases, with 14 bases of the junction left unmatched. This CDR3 spans 16 amino acids. Germline V CDR1 and CDR2: KGHSH, LQKENI. CDR3: CASSPTPDRTGDSYTF. The CDR3, as DNA: TGTGCCAGCTCACCCACACCCGACCGGACAGGGGACAGCTACACCTTC.

The chain joins TRBV29-1 to TRBJ2-5; D is unresolved. The CDR3 sequence is 16 residues long. Germline CDR1 and CDR2: SQVTM and ANQGSEA. V gave up 0 bases and J gave up 0 bases, with 14 bases separating them. The DNA of the CDR3 is TGCAGCGTTGAAGAGCCAAACGACGAGTACCAAGAGACCCAGTACTTC. It codes for CSVEEPNDEYQETQYF.

This sequence joins TRBV29-1 and TRBJ2-4, with a weak D call TRBD2 (6 bases). This CDR3 has 12 amino acids. Germline assignment: CDR1 SQVTM and CDR2 ANQGSEA. V shed 3 bases and J shed 7 bases, with 10 bases lying between them. CDR3 nucleotide sequence: TGCAGCGTTGATTCGGGGGACAACATTCAGTACTTC. Translating it yields CSVDSGDNIQYF.

This chain links TRBV6-5 with TRBJ2-1; possibly TRBD1 for D (5 bases). The CDR3 extends over 12 amino acids. The germline gives CDR1 MNHEY, CDR2 SVGAGI. V shed 10 bases and J shed 6 bases, with 13 bases lying between them. CDR3 amino acids: CATSDTLNEQFF. DNA for the CDR3: TGTGCCACCTCGGACACTCTCAATGAGCAGTTCTTC.

This chain uses TRBV5-4 with TRBJ1-6; 9 bases are shared with TRBD1. The CDR3 length is 17 residues. The germline CDR1 and CDR2 sequences are SGHNT and YYREEE (reference sequence). V trimming: 4 bases; J trimming: 7 bases; junction bases outside the gene matches: 12. CDR3 bases: TGTGCCAGCAGCCCGGGAGGGCGGACAGGGGACAATTCACCCCTCCACTTT. Amino acid sequence: CASSPGGRTGDNSPLHF.

This clone was counted between two and nine times. The chain combines TRBV5-1 with TRBJ1-2; weak D call: TRBD1 (6 bases). CDR1 SGHRS and CDR2 YFSETQ come from the germline V gene. The CDR3 loop spans 12 amino acids. V was shortened by 4 bases and J by 6 bases, with 10 bases between the two germline ends. The CDR3: CASSTTGNGYTF. The CDR3 DNA follows: TGCGCCAGCAGCACCACAGGGAATGGCTACACCTTC.